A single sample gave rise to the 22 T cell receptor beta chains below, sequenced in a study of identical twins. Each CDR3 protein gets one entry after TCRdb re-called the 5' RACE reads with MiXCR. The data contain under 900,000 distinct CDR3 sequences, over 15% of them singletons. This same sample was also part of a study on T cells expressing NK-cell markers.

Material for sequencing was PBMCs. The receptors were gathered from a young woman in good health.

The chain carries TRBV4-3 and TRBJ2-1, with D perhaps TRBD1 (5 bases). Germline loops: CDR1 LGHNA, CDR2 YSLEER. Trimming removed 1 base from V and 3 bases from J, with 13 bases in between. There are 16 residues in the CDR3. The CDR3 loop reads CASSQGRTNVYNEQFF. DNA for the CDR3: TGCGCCAGCAGCCAAGGCAGGACAAACGTCTACAATGAGCAGTTCTTC.

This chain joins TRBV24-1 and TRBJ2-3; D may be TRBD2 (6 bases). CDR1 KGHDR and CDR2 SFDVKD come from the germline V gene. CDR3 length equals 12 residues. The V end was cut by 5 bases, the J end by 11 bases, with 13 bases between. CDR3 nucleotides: TGTGCCACCAGTGCGACGGGGGTAAAGCAGTATTTT. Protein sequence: CATSATGVKQYF.

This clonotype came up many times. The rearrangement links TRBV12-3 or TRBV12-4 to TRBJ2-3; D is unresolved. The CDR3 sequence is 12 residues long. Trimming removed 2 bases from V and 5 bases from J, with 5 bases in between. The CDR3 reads CASSLSGDTQYF. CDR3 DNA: TGTGCCAGCAGTTTATCGGGAGATACGCAGTATTTT.

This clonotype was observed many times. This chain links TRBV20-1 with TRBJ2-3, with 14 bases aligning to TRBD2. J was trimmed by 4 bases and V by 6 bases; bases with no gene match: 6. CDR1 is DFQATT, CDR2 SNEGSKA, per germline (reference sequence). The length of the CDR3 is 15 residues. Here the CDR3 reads CSAEGLAGGADTQYF. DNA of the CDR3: TGCAGTGCGGAAGGACTAGCGGGAGGCGCAGATACGCAGTATTTT.

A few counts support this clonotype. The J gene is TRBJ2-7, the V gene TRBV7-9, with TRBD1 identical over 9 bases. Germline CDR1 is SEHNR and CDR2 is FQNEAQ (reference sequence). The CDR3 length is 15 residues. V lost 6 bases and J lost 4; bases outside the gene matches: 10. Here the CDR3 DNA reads TGTGCCAGCAGGACGGACAGGGGACCTCAATACGAGCAGTACTTC. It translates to CASRTDRGPQYEQYF.

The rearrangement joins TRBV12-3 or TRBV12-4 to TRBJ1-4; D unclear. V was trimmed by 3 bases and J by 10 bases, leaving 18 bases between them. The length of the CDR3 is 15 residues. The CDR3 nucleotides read TGTGCCAGCAGTTTGAGTATGGACCGTTCAGGAAAACTGTTTTTT. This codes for CASSLSMDRSGKLFF.

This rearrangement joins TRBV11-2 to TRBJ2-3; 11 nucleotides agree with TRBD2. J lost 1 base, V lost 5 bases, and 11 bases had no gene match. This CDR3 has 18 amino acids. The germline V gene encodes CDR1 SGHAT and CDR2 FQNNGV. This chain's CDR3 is CASSQTALAGGRTDTQYF. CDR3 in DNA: TGTGCCAGCAGCCAAACGGCCTTAGCGGGAGGGCGCACAGATACGCAGTATTTT. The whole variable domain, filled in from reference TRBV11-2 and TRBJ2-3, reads EAGVAQSPRYKIIEKRQSVAFWCNPISGHATLYWYQQILGQGPKLLIQFQNNGVVDDSQLPKDRFSAERLKGVDSTLKIQPAKLEDSAVYLCASSQTALAGGRTDTQYFGPGTRLTVL.

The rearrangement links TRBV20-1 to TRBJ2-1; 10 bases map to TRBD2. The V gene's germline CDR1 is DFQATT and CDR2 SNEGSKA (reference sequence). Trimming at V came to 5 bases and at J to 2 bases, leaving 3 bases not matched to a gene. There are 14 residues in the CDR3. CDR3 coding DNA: TGCAGTGCTCTGAGCGGGAGGGCCTACAATGAGCAGTTCTTC. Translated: CSALSGRAYNEQFF.

The DNA for the CDR3 is TGCGCCAGCAGCTTGGGACTAGCGGTGGCCTACGAGCAGTACTTC. This translates into CASSLGLAVAYEQYF. The rearrangement links TRBV5-1 to TRBJ2-7; 9 nucleotides line up with TRBD2. With 0 bases clipped from V and 2 bases from J, the junction kept 3 bases outside the gene matches. Germline loops: CDR1 SGHRS, CDR2 YFSETQ. The CDR3 is made up of 15 amino acids.

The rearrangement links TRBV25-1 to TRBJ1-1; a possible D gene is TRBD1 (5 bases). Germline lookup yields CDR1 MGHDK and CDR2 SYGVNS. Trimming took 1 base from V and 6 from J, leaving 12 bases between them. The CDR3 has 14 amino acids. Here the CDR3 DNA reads TGTGCCAGCAGTGAATGGGGGGGAAGGGCTGAAGCTTTCTTT. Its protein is CASSEWGGRAEAFF.

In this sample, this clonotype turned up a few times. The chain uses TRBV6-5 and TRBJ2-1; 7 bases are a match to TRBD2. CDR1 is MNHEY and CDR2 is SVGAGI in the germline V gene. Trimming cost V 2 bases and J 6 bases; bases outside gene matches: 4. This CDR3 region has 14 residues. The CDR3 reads CASSYHWTSNEQFF. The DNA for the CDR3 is TGTGCCAGCAGTTACCATTGGACTAGCAATGAGCAGTTCTTC.

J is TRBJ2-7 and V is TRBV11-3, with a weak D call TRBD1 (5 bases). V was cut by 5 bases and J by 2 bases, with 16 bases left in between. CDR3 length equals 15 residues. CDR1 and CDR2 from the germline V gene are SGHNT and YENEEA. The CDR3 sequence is CASSRSTVTAYEQYF. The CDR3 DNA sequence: TGTGCCAGCAGCCGATCGACAGTGACCGCCTACGAGCAGTACTTC.

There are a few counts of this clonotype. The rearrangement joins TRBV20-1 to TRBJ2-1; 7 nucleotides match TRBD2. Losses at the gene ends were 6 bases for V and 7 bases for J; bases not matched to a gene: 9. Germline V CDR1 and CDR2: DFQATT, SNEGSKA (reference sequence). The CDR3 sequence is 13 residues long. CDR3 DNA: TGCAGTGCCGGACGGACTAGATGGAATGAGCAGTTCTTC. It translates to CSAGRTRWNEQFF.

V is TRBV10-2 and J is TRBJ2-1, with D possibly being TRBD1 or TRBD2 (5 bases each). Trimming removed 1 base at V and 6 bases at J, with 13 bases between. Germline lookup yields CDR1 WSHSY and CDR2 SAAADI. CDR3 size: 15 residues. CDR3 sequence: CASSELGTAPNEQFF. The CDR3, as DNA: TGCGCCAGCAGTGAGTTGGGGACGGCGCCCAATGAGCAGTTCTTC.

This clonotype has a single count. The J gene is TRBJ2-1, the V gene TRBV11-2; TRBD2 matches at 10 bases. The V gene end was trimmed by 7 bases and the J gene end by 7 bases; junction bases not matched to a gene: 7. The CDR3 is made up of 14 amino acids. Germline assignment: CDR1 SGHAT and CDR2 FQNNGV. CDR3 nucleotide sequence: TGTGCCAGCACCCGGGGTAGCGGGAGGAATGAGCAGTTCTTC. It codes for CASTRGSGRNEQFF.

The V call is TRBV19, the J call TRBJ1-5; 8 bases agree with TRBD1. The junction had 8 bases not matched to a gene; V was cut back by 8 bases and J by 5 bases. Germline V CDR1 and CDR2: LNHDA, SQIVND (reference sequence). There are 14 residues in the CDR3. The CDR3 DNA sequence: TGTGCCAGTTCGGACAGGGAGGGTTATCAGCCCCAGCATTTT. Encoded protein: CASSDREGYQPQHF.

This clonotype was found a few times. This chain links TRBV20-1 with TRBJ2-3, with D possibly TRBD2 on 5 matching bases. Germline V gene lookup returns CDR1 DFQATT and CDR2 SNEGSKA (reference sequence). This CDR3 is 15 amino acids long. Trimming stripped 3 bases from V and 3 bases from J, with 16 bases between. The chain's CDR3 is CSASETIKATDTQYF. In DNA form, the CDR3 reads TGCAGTGCTAGCGAGACTATAAAAGCAACAGATACGCAGTATTTT.

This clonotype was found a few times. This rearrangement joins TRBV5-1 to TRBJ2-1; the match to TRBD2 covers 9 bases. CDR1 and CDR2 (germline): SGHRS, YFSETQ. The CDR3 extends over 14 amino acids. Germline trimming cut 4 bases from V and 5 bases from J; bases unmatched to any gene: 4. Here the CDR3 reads CASSARGGNNEQFF. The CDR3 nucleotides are TGCGCCAGCAGCGCGCGGGGGGGGAACAATGAGCAGTTCTTC.

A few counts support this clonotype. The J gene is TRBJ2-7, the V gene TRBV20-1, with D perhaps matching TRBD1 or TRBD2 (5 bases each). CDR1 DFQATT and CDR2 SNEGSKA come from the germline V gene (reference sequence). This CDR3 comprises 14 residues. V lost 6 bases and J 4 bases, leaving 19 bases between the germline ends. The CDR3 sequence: CSAAIGAIAYEQYF. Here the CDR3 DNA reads TGCAGTGCCGCTATTGGGGCTATAGCGTACGAGCAGTACTTC.

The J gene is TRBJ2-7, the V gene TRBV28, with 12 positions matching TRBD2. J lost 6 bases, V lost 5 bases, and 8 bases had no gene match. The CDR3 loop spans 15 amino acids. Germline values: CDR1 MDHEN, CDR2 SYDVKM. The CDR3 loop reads CASSIRLAGAGEQYF. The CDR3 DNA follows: TGTGCCAGCAGTATAAGACTAGCGGGAGCTGGCGAGCAGTACTTC. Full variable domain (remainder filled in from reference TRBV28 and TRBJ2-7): DVKVTQSSRYLVKRTGEKVFLECVQDMDHENMFWYRQDPGLGLRLIYFSYDVKMKEKGDIPEGYSVSREKKERFSLILESASTNQTSMYLCASSIRLAGAGEQYFGPGTRLTVT.

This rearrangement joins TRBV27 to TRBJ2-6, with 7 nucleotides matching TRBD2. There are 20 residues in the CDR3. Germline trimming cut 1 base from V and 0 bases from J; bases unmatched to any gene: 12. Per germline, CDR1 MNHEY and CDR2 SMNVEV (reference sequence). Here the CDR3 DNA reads TGTGCCAGCAGTTTATACAGCGGGGCCGCCTTGTACTCTGGGGCCAACGTCCTGACTTTC. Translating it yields CASSLYSGAALYSGANVLTF.

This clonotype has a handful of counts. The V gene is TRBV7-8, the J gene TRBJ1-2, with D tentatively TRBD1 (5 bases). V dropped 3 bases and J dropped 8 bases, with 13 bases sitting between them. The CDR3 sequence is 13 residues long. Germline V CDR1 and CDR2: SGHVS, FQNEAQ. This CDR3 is CASSFTNRNGYTF. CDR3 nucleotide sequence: TGTGCCAGCAGCTTCACTAACAGGAACGGCTACACCTTC.